This entry is about one T cell receptor beta chain. The antigen is not known. This sample is drawn from a study of T cell repertoires in cytomegalovirus infection. Study information: Public TCR beta signature analysis indicated the presence of both CMV infection and matching HLA type.

General study findings and limits: HLA-C-restricted TCR beta clonotypes specific for CMV led the ex vivo response.

J was trimmed by 5 bases and V by 5 bases; bases with no gene match: 8. CDR3 length equals 15 residues. The germline gives CDR1 MDHEN, CDR2 SYDVKM. One entry per CDR3 protein results from TCRdb running MiXCR on the reads. The repertoire holds about 570,000 distinct CDR3 sequences, with roughly 43% as singletons. This clonotype was sampled from a human donor in good health (CMV status not recorded). Some clones in this sample may be carry-over from other donors' samples. The sequences come from cultured PBMCs, collected from culture after CMV antigen stimulation. This rearrangement joins TRBV28 to TRBJ1-2, with 10 nucleotides matching TRBD1. Written as DNA, the CDR3 is TGTGCCAGCAGTATGACAGGGGGCGGGATATATGGCTACACCTTC. It translates to CASSMTGGGIYGYTF.